This T cell receptor beta chain comes out of a study of T cell clonality in common variable immunodeficiency. At least ten counts were recorded for this clone. The read ends 3 residues early relative to the CDR3; the germline J gene fills the gap. Using immunoSEQ multiplex PCR, the repertoire was profiled, and TCRdb retains in-frame clones only, with some absent. This sample comprises approximately 81,000 clones, none seen once only. The CDR3 is made up of 13 amino acids. The ends were cut back, 1 base at V and 5 bases at J, with 11 bases in the middle. Germline assignment: CDR1 DFQATT and CDR2 SNEGSKA (reference sequence).

Input material: peripheral blood mononuclear cells. V is TRBV20-1 and J is TRBJ1-2; D not certain. The clonotype comes from a person between 18 and 70 years old in good health. Incomplete CDR3 DNA: TGCAGTGCTAGAGCGCGATACGGGTATGGC. Protein: CSARARYGYG. The full CDR3 sequence reads CSARARYGYGYTF.